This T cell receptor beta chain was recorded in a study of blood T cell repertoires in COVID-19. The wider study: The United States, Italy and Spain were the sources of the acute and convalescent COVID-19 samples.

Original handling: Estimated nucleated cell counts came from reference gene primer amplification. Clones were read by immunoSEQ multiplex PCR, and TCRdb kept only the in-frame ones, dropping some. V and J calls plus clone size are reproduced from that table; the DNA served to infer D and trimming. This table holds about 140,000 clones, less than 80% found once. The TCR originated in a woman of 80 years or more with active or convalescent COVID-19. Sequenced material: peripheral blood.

The CDR3 sequence: CASSKQSSGAYNEQFF. The CDR3 nucleotides read TGTGCCAGCAGCAAACAGAGTAGCGGGGCCTACAATGAGCAGTTCTTC. V usage is TRBV7-6 and J usage is TRBJ2-1, with 8 bases that match TRBD2. J was trimmed by 2 bases and V by 5 bases; bases with no gene match: 8. The germline V gene has CDR1 SGHVS and CDR2 FNYEAQ. The CDR3 is 16 amino acids.